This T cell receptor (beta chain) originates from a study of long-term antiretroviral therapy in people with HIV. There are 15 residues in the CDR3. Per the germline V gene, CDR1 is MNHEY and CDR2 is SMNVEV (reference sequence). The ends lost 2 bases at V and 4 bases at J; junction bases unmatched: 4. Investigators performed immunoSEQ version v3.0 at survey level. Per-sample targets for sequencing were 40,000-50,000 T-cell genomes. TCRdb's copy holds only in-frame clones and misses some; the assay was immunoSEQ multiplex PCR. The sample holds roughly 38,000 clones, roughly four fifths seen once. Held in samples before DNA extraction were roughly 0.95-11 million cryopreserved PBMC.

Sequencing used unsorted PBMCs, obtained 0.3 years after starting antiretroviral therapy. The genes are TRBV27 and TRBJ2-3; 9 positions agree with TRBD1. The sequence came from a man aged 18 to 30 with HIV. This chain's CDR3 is CASSLLRTGADTQYF. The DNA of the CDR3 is TGTGCCAGCAGTTTACTACGGACAGGGGCAGATACGCAGTATTTT.